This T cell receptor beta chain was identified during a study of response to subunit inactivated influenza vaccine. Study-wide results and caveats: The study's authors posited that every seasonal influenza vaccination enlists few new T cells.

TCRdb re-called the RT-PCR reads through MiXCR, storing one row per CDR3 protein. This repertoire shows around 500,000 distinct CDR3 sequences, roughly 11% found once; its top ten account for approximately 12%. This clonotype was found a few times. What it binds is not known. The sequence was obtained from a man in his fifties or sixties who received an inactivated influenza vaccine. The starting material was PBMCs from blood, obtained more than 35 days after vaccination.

CDR3 loop: CASSLDRGGASYEQYF. Written as DNA, the CDR3 is TGTGCCAGCAGCTTAGATCGCGGGGGCGCAAGCTACGAGCAGTACTTC. The chain is built from TRBV11-2 and TRBJ2-7; TRBD2 might be the D (7 bases). This CDR3 contains 16 residues. Trimming cost V 0 bases and J 3 bases, with 15 bases left between them. Looked up from germline, CDR1 is SGHAT and CDR2 is FQNNGV.